These 25 T cell receptor beta chains originate from one sample sequenced in a study of OX40 agonist ivuxolimab in advanced cancers. Data came from immunoSEQ multiplex PCR; TCRdb stores just in-frame clones and leaves some out. This table has about 21,000 clones, 80% to 90% appearing once. Sequencing used CD4+ or CD8+ T cells sorted from blood, obtained in a trial of the OX40 agonist ivuxolimab. The receptor set was obtained from an adult with an advanced solid tumor such as melanoma, head and neck, liver or kidney cancer.

The V and J genes are TRBV5-1 and TRBJ1-1; weak D call: TRBD1 (5 bases). The CDR3 consists of 15 residues. Trimming removed 4 bases from V and 5 bases from J, with 18 bases in between. The V gene's germline CDR1 is SGHRS and CDR2 YFSETQ. CDR3 nucleotide sequence: TGCGCCAGCAGCGATGGTGGGGGTCCGGAGACTGAAGCTTTCTTT. Translated, it gives CASSDGGGPETEAFF.

The chain couples TRBV7-6 to TRBJ1-2; perhaps TRBD1 as D (6 bases). The CDR3 is made up of 13 amino acids. Germline assignment: CDR1 SGHVS and CDR2 FNYEAQ. Trimming left V 5 bases short and J 4 bases short, with 11 bases between. The CDR3 sequence is CASSTQGTYGYTF. The CDR3 DNA reads as TGTGCCAGCAGCACTCAGGGGACCTATGGCTACACCTTC. The full variable domain, completed using reference TRBV7-6 and TRBJ1-2, is GAGVSQSPRYKVTKRGQDVALRCDPISGHVSLYWYRQALGQGPEFLTYFNYEAQQDKSGLPNDRFSAERPEGSISTLTIQRTEQRDSAMYRCASSTQGTYGYTFGSGTRLTVV.

J is TRBJ1-1 and V is TRBV7-1, with 8 bases identical to TRBD1. TRBV7-1 is noted as an ORF with a role that remains uncertain. The CDR3 extends over 15 amino acids. J was trimmed by 1 base and V by 4 bases; bases with no gene match: 5. In DNA, the CDR3 is TGTGCCAGCAGCTTAGGCGGACAGGGGAACACTGAAGCTTTCTTT. Its translation is CASSLGGQGNTEAFF.

This chain uses TRBV5-4 with TRBJ2-3; D is perhaps TRBD2 (6 bases). The CDR3 is 16 residues long. With 3 bases removed from V and 6 bases from J, the gap between germline ends came to 20 bases. Looked up from germline, CDR1 is SGHNT and CDR2 is YYREEE (reference sequence). CDR3 residues: CASSSYPGLSVDTQYF. CDR3 nucleotides: TGTGCCAGCAGCTCATACCCGGGACTGAGTGTGGATACGCAGTATTTT.

The chain combines TRBV5-8 with TRBJ2-7; D gene unclear. The CDR3 length is 13 residues. CDR1 and CDR2 (germline): SGHTS, YDEGEE. The V end lost 4 bases, the J end lost 1 base, and 9 bases lay between the germline ends. Here the CDR3 DNA reads TGTGCCAGCAGCCCTGGATTTTCCTACGAGCAGTACTTC. This codes for CASSPGFSYEQYF. Complete variable domain (other parts from reference TRBV5-8 and TRBJ2-7): EAGVTQSPTHLIKTRGQQATLRCSPISGHTSVYWYQQALGLGLQFLLWYDEGEERNRGNFPPRFSGRQFPNYSSELNVNALELEDSALYLCASSPGFSYEQYFGPGTRLTVT.

The rearrangement links TRBV6-1 to TRBJ2-7; maybe TRBD1 (6 bases). CDR1 is MNHNS, CDR2 SASEGT, per germline. V lost 7 bases and J lost 4, with 8 bases in between. The CDR3 covers 11 residues. CDR3 loop: CASKRGYEQYF. The CDR3 nucleotides are TGTGCCAGCAAAAGGGGGTACGAGCAGTACTTC.

This chain links TRBV4-1 with TRBJ1-1, with 9 bases identical to TRBD1. V lost 4 bases to trimming and J lost 1 base; unmatched junction nucleotides: 1. This CDR3 comprises 14 residues. CDR1 MGHRA and CDR2 YSYEKL come from the germline V gene. The CDR3 coding sequence is TGCGCCAGCAGCCCGGGACAGGGGAACACTGAAGCTTTCTTT. Its protein is CASSPGQGNTEAFF.

V gene TRBV27 combines with J gene TRBJ2-1; D gene unclear. CDR3 length: 12 residues. V was clipped by 4 bases and J by 10 bases, with 11 bases between them. The germline V gene has CDR1 MNHEY and CDR2 SMNVEV (reference sequence). CDR3 region: CASSSPRLEQFF. The DNA of the CDR3 is TGTGCCAGCAGTTCTCCTCGGCTGGAGCAGTTCTTC.

The chain links TRBV7-6 to TRBJ1-3; 9 bases fit TRBD1. Trimming took 6 bases from V and 4 from J; bases not matched to a gene: 7. The V gene's germline CDR1 is SGHVS and CDR2 FNYEAQ. The CDR3 is 15 amino acids. The CDR3, as DNA: TGTGCCAGCAGTAAGGGACAGGGAGCAGGAAACACCATATATTTT. Translating it yields CASSKGQGAGNTIYF. Complete variable domain (other parts from reference TRBV7-6 and TRBJ1-3): GAGVSQSPRYKVTKRGQDVALRCDPISGHVSLYWYRQALGQGPEFLTYFNYEAQQDKSGLPNDRFSAERPEGSISTLTIQRTEQRDSAMYRCASSKGQGAGNTIYFGEGSWLTVV.

This clone was found once. The chain is built from TRBV11-2 and TRBJ2-5; tentative D call: TRBD2 (5 bases). Trimming left V 3 bases short and J 2 bases short, with 10 bases between. The CDR3 has 14 residues. Germline V gives CDR1 SGHAT, CDR2 FQNNGV. The CDR3 DNA follows: TGTGCCAGCAGCTTTGACTGGGAGCAAGAGACCCAGTACTTC. Translation: CASSFDWEQETQYF. Filled out from reference TRBV11-2 and TRBJ2-5, the complete variable domain reads EAGVAQSPRYKIIEKRQSVAFWCNPISGHATLYWYQQILGQGPKLLIQFQNNGVVDDSQLPKDRFSAERLKGVDSTLKIQPAKLEDSAVYLCASSFDWEQETQYFGPGTRLLVL.

The genes are TRBV4-1 and TRBJ2-5; D unresolved. Germline V gene sequence: CDR1 MGHRA, CDR2 YSYEKL. The germline V and J ends were trimmed by 0 bases and 1 base, with 9 bases remaining between them. CDR3 length: 15 residues. The CDR3 nucleotides read TGCGCCAGCAGCCAAGATCCGGGCTCCCAAGAGACCCAGTACTTC. Translating gives CASSQDPGSQETQYF.

The chain carries TRBV27 and TRBJ2-3, with TRBD1 as a possible D gene (5 bases). The germline V gene has CDR1 MNHEY and CDR2 SMNVEV (reference sequence). This CDR3 contains 17 residues. V gave up 5 bases and J gave up 3 bases, with 21 bases separating them. CDR3 in amino acids: CASSPSQRLAGTDTQYF. For the CDR3, the DNA is TGTGCCAGCAGTCCATCCCAGAGGCTGGCAGGGACAGATACGCAGTATTTT.

This clone was detected only once. The chain is built from TRBV7-9 and TRBJ2-1; a possible D gene is TRBD1 (7 bases). V shed 6 bases and J shed 4 bases, with 16 bases lying between them. CDR3 length: 15 residues. Germline V CDR1 and CDR2: SEHNR, FQNEAQ (reference sequence). The CDR3 sequence: CASRPPGGQYNEQFF. The CDR3 DNA reads as TGTGCCAGCAGACCCCCAGGGGGGCAATACAATGAGCAGTTCTTC.

The chain is built from TRBV27 and TRBJ1-1, with unresolved D. V lost 6 bases and J lost 4, with 18 bases in between. The CDR3 consists of 15 residues. The germline gives CDR1 MNHEY, CDR2 SMNVEV (reference sequence). The DNA of the CDR3 is TGTGCCAGCAGGCCGAATCCGACGGGTGGCACTGAAGCTTTCTTT. Its protein product is CASRPNPTGGTEAFF.

CDR3 sequence (DNA): TGTGCCAGTAGTATGGGGGCAGGGGGGGCGAATGAGCAGTTCTTC. Translation gives CASSMGAGGANEQFF. This sequence joins TRBV19 and TRBJ2-1; D may match TRBD1 or TRBD2 (7 bases each). Germline V gene data show CDR1 as LNHDA and CDR2 as SQIVND (reference sequence). The germline V and J ends were trimmed by 3 bases and 7 bases, with 16 bases remaining between them. The CDR3 totals 15 residues.

The chain is built from TRBV13 and TRBJ1-1; no firm D call. Germline CDR1 is PRHDT and CDR2 is FYEKMQ (reference sequence). V dropped 3 bases and J dropped 0 bases, with 8 bases sitting between them. CDR3 size: 14 residues. The CDR3 DNA reads TGTGCCAGCAGCTTGGAGGGCGTGAACACTGAAGCTTTCTTT. Translated: CASSLEGVNTEAFF.

V and J are TRBV5-6 and TRBJ2-7; D is ambiguous. This CDR3 region has 13 residues. V lost 2 bases to trimming and J lost 2 bases, with 8 bases between them. Germline V gene data show CDR1 as SGHDT and CDR2 as YYEEEE. CDR3: CASSLVGTYEQYF. The CDR3 region has the DNA TGTGCCAGCAGCTTAGTGGGGACCTACGAGCAGTACTTC.

CDR3 bases: TGTGCCAGCAGCTACAGGGACTCCGGGGAGCTGTTTTTT. Its translation is CASSYRDSGELFF. V and J are TRBV5-8 and TRBJ2-2, with D perhaps being TRBD1 or TRBD2 (6 bases each). The germline V gene encodes CDR1 SGHTS and CDR2 YDEGEE. This CDR3 contains 13 residues. With 3 bases removed from V and 6 bases from J, the gap between germline ends came to 9 bases. Complete variable domain (other parts from reference TRBV5-8 and TRBJ2-2): EAGVTQSPTHLIKTRGQQATLRCSPISGHTSVYWYQQALGLGLQFLLWYDEGEERNRGNFPPRFSGRQFPNYSSELNVNALELEDSALYLCASSYRDSGELFFGEGSRLTVL.

This chain joins TRBV7-8 and TRBJ1-5, with TRBD1 identical over 9 bases. The CDR3 loop spans 15 amino acids. Trimming removed 5 bases from V and 6 bases from J; junction bases left unmatched: 8. Germline values: CDR1 SGHVS, CDR2 FQNEAQ. CDR3 nucleotides: TGTGCCAGCAGCCCCGGACAGGGGCGGGCTCAGCCCCAGCATTTT. It codes for CASSPGQGRAQPQHF.

The genes are TRBV27 and TRBJ2-5; 8 bases are shared with TRBD1. V trimming: 5 bases; J trimming: 6 bases; junction bases outside the gene matches: 8. The CDR3 runs 14 residues. Germline CDR1 is MNHEY and CDR2 is SMNVEV (reference sequence). CDR3: CASSPGQAMKTQYF. CDR3 bases: TGTGCCAGCAGTCCGGGACAGGCAATGAAGACCCAGTACTTC.

This clone was seen only a few times. The chain combines TRBV29-1 with TRBJ1-1; D gene ambiguous. The CDR3 runs 12 residues. V lost 5 bases and J 1 base, leaving 8 bases between the germline ends. Germline loops: CDR1 SQVTM, CDR2 ANQGSEA. The CDR3 nucleotides read TGCAGCGTTTTCCGACAGAACACTGAAGCTTTCTTT. Translated, it gives CSVFRQNTEAFF.

V and J are TRBV5-8 and TRBJ1-1, with D perhaps matching TRBD1 (6 bases). The V end lost 4 bases, the J end lost 4 bases, and 11 bases lay between the germline ends. Germline V lookup: CDR1 SGHTS, CDR2 YDEGEE. This CDR3 contains 13 residues. CDR3 sequence (DNA): TGTGCCAGCAGCATGACAGGTTTCACTGAAGCTTTCTTT. Translation: CASSMTGFTEAFF.

The chain couples TRBV2 to TRBJ1-4; D gene uncertain. V lost 3 bases to trimming and J lost 2 bases, with 4 bases between them. The CDR3 has 13 residues. Germline V gene sequence: CDR1 SNHLY, CDR2 FYNNEI. The CDR3 region has the DNA TGTGCCAGCAGTGATGGTACTAATGAAAAACTGTTTTTT. It specifies CASSDGTNEKLFF.

J is TRBJ2-7 and V is TRBV5-6; D is unclear. The CDR3 extends over 12 amino acids. Germline loops: CDR1 SGHDT, CDR2 YYEEEE. V lost 0 bases and J 6 bases, leaving 7 bases between the germline ends. The CDR3: CASSLEWSEQYF. The CDR3 DNA sequence: TGTGCCAGCAGCTTGGAGTGGTCCGAGCAGTACTTC.

This chain links TRBV6-5 with TRBJ2-7, with 8 bases matching TRBD1. V gave up 7 bases and J gave up 4 bases; unmatched junction bases: 9. CDR3 length: 14 residues. CDR1 is MNHEY and CDR2 is SVGAGI in the germline V gene. The CDR3 DNA reads TGTGCCAGCACCTCGAGGGACAGGTCGTACGAGCAGTACTTC. This translates into CASTSRDRSYEQYF.